This T cell receptor beta chain was observed in a study of low-dose radiotherapy and immunotherapy resistance in tumors. Specified time point: before trial treatment. Administered to the donors were nivolumab, ipilimumab, aspirin, low-dose cyclophosphamide and low-dose radiotherapy. TRAV- and TRBV-specific primers primed first-strand cDNA, covering alpha and beta chains. Using a constant-region primer together with a V-primer adapter, TCRs were subjected to about 20 PCR cycles of amplification. Isolated mRNA was amplified by in vitro transcription. TCRdb re-derived calls from the reads in MiXCR, one entry per CDR3 protein. The sample has tens of thousands of distinct CDR3 sequences; around 25% are singletons. The sequencing here drew on PBMCs, taken before treatment. The origin of this receptor is a male donor with prostate cancer.

DNA of the CDR3: TGTGCCAGCAGTTTATCCCGACTACGGGCTTTCTTT. Protein: CASSLSRLRAFF. V and J are TRBV28 and TRBJ1-1, with D uncertain. Germline V CDR1 and CDR2: MDHEN, SYDVKM. This CDR3 has 12 residues. Deletions cut 1 base from V and 11 bases from J, with 11 bases between.